The 22 T cell receptor beta chains below all came from one sample that was sequenced in a study of PD-L1 blockade in urothelial cancer. Sequenced by immunoSEQ multiplex PCR; TCRdb stores in-frame clones only, minus some. The sample holds 55,000 to 80,000 clones, 81% seen once. Regarding time point: pretreatment peripheral blood. This material consisted of PBMCs, taken around atezolizumab (anti-PD-L1) treatment. These TCRs come from a man between 65 and 79 years old with urothelial cancer.

This clone occurred a few times. J is TRBJ1-1 and V is TRBV30; D gene unclear. The germline V gene has CDR1 GTSNPN and CDR2 SVGIG (reference sequence). The length of the CDR3 is 13 residues. V lost 3 bases, J lost 5 bases, and 13 bases lay in between. CDR3 residues: CAWRGQGRTEAFF. CDR3 bases: TGTGCCTGGAGAGGCCAAGGGAGGACTGAAGCTTTCTTT.

The CDR3 region has the DNA TGCGCCAGCAGCCGAGACAGCTCTGGAAACACCATATATTTT. Translated, it gives CASSRDSSGNTIYF. The V and J genes are TRBV5-1 and TRBJ1-3; tentatively, D is TRBD1 (5 bases). V was shortened by 4 bases and J by 0 bases, with 8 bases between the two germline ends. CDR3 length: 14 residues. CDR1 is SGHRS, CDR2 YFSETQ, per germline.

The rearrangement links TRBV7-6 to TRBJ2-3; no clear D gene. V shed 3 bases and J shed 4 bases, with 8 bases lying between them. Germline V gene sequence: CDR1 SGHVS, CDR2 FNYEAQ. This CDR3 has 13 residues. CDR3 amino acids: CASSFPGADTQYF. The CDR3 DNA follows: TGTGCCAGCAGCTTTCCGGGTGCAGATACGCAGTATTTT.

This sequence joins TRBV6-6 and TRBJ1-2, with 11 nucleotides matching TRBD1. Germline-derived CDR1 and CDR2 are MNHNY and SVGAGI (reference sequence). CDR3 size: 14 residues. The ends lost 2 bases at V and 7 bases at J; junction bases unmatched: 3. The CDR3 DNA sequence: TGTGCCAGCAGTTACGGGGACAGGGGGATTGGCTACACCTTC. It translates to CASSYGDRGIGYTF.

This chain connects TRBV18 to TRBJ2-7; TRBD1 agrees at 8 bases. This CDR3 region has 13 residues. Germline assignment: CDR1 KGHSH and CDR2 LQKENI. V dropped 8 bases and J dropped 6; count of bases not matched to a gene: 9. CDR3 nucleotide sequence: TGTGCCAGCACCCCAGGGGGCTGGTCCGAGCAGTACTTC. It yields the protein CASTPGGWSEQYF.

This chain uses TRBV28 with TRBJ1-2, with D tentatively TRBD1 (6 bases). The CDR3 runs 16 residues. The V and J ends lost 6 bases and 4 bases respectively, with 21 bases between them. Germline V lookup: CDR1 MDHEN, CDR2 SYDVKM. The CDR3 sequence: CASSRPGGQLSYGYTF. The CDR3 coding sequence is TGTGCCAGCAGCAGACCGGGGGGGCAGCTGTCCTATGGCTACACCTTC.

J is TRBJ1-3 and V is TRBV5-1, with D possibly matching TRBD1 (6 bases). V lost 4 bases and J 0 bases, leaving 11 bases between the germline ends. Germline V lookup: CDR1 SGHRS, CDR2 YFSETQ. The CDR3 loop spans 15 amino acids. The CDR3 loop reads CASSLGQSSGNTIYF. The CDR3 nucleotides are TGCGCCAGCAGCCTCGGACAGTCCTCTGGAAACACCATATATTTT.

The chain carries TRBV18 and TRBJ2-1; 7 nucleotides agree with TRBD1. With V trimmed by 3 bases and J by 7 bases, 9 bases remained unmatched. The CDR3 length is 15 residues. Per the germline V gene, CDR1 is KGHSH and CDR2 is LQKENI. Here the CDR3 DNA reads TGTGCCAGCTCACCCTCGAGACAGGGTAGGAATGAGCAGTTCTTC. It translates to CASSPSRQGRNEQFF.

The chain couples TRBV19 to TRBJ1-4, with a tentative D call TRBD1 (5 bases). The CDR3 consists of 13 residues. Germline loops: CDR1 LNHDA, CDR2 SQIVND (reference sequence). V was trimmed by 4 bases and J by 6 bases, leaving 9 bases between them. The CDR3: CASSKKGDEKLFF. The CDR3 nucleotides read TGTGCCAGTAGTAAGAAAGGGGATGAAAAACTGTTTTTT.

The chain links TRBV4-1 to TRBJ1-2; a possible D gene is TRBD1 (5 bases). Germline assignment: CDR1 MGHRA and CDR2 YSYEKL. Deletions cut 0 bases from V and 10 bases from J, with 18 bases between. The CDR3 covers 15 residues. CDR3 sequence (DNA): TGCGCCAGCAGCCAAGAGGGGGGAGGGTCTGGAACCTACACCTTC. It is translated as CASSQEGGGSGTYTF.

The chain uses TRBV28 and TRBJ1-4; TRBD1 agrees at 11 bases. The trim removed 5 bases at V and 8 bases at J, leaving 7 bases unmatched. CDR1 and CDR2 from the germline V gene are MDHEN and SYDVKM. The CDR3 has 15 amino acids. The CDR3 sequence is CASSLSGTGGEKLFF. In DNA, the CDR3 is TGTGCCAGCAGTCTATCCGGGACAGGGGGGGAAAAACTGTTTTTT.

This chain uses TRBV4-1 with TRBJ2-7; D is ambiguous. This CDR3 is 14 amino acids long. From germline, CDR1 is MGHRA and CDR2 YSYEKL. The V and J ends lost 4 bases and 6 bases respectively, with 16 bases between them. The CDR3 region has the DNA TGCGCCAGCAGCCCGTCGGTCGGCGGCGGCGAGCAGTACTTC. It yields the protein CASSPSVGGGEQYF.

This chain joins TRBV4-1 and TRBJ1-2, with TRBD1 identical over 8 bases. Germline V gene data show CDR1 as MGHRA and CDR2 as YSYEKL. The CDR3 has 15 residues. Losses at the gene ends were 3 bases for V and 5 bases for J; bases not matched to a gene: 8. CDR3 DNA sequence: TGCGCCAGCAGCCAGCCGACAGGGGCCTTATATGGCTACACCTTC. Translating gives CASSQPTGALYGYTF.

This clone was counted only a few times. The V call is TRBV19, the J call TRBJ1-5, with unresolved D. Germline V lookup: CDR1 LNHDA, CDR2 SQIVND (reference sequence). The CDR3 has 16 residues. Deletions cut 3 bases from V and 6 bases from J, with 18 bases between. The CDR3 is CASSIDPGGLIQPQHF. CDR3 sequence (DNA): TGTGCCAGTAGTATCGACCCTGGCGGGTTAATTCAGCCCCAGCATTTT.

This clone was recorded once. This chain uses TRBV7-9 with TRBJ2-3; D gene ambiguous. The ends were cut back, 4 bases at V and 3 bases at J, with 2 bases in the middle. The CDR3 runs 11 residues. Germline CDR1 and CDR2: SEHNR and FQNEAQ (reference sequence). The CDR3 DNA reads as TGTGCCAGCAGCTCGACAGATACGCAGTATTTT. Translation: CASSSTDTQYF.

V and J are TRBV5-4 and TRBJ2-5, with a possible D match to TRBD1 (6 bases). This CDR3 has 13 amino acids. Germline CDR1 reads SGHNT; CDR2 reads YYREEE (reference sequence). With 5 bases removed from V and 3 bases from J, the gap between germline ends came to 11 bases. The CDR3 region has the DNA TGTGCCAGCAGGTGGGCAGGGGAAGAGACCCAGTACTTC. This encodes CASRWAGEETQYF.

For the CDR3, the DNA is TGTGCCAGTAGCCACAGGGCCACCGGGGAGCTGTTTTTT. It is translated as CASSHRATGELFF. The chain uses TRBV19 and TRBJ2-2, with D perhaps matching TRBD1 (6 bases). The V gene's germline CDR1 is LNHDA and CDR2 SQIVND (reference sequence). Between the trimmed V and J ends, which lost 6 bases and 4 bases, there was a span of 9 bases. CDR3 length: 13 residues. Using reference TRBV19 and TRBJ2-2 for the parts outside the CDR3, the full variable domain is DGGITQSPKYLFRKEGQNVTLSCEQNLNHDAMYWYRQDPGQGLRLIYYSQIVNDFQKGDIAEGYSVSREKKESFPLTVTSAQKNPTAFYLCASSHRATGELFFGEGSRLTVL.

V is TRBV5-1 and J is TRBJ2-3, with D possibly matching TRBD2 (6 bases). V gave up 7 bases and J gave up 4 bases, with 16 bases separating them. CDR3 size: 14 residues. Germline CDR1 and CDR2: SGHRS and YFSETQ. This chain's CDR3 is CASDTGVEADTQYF. Written as DNA, the CDR3 is TGCGCCAGCGATACGGGAGTGGAAGCAGATACGCAGTATTTT.

The genes are TRBV10-3 and TRBJ1-2; D is undetermined. Germline-derived CDR1 and CDR2 are ENHRY and SYGVKD. Trimming left V 5 bases short and J 8 bases short, with 15 bases between. The CDR3 consists of 13 residues. The CDR3 protein is CAISPTPRRGYTF. For the CDR3, the DNA is TGTGCCATCAGTCCTACACCCCGGCGGGGCTACACCTTC.

This clone was seen more than once but under ten times. The chain couples TRBV6-4 to TRBJ2-1; 8 bases agree with TRBD2. The CDR3 extends over 14 amino acids. Germline assignment: CDR1 MRHNA and CDR2 SNTAGT. Trimming took 4 bases from V and 8 from J; bases not matched to a gene: 7. CDR3 sequence (DNA): TGTGCCAGCAGTGTGCTGGCGGGAGGATATGAGCAGTTCTTC. Protein product: CASSVLAGGYEQFF.

The rearrangement links TRBV5-1 to TRBJ2-7; a possible D gene is TRBD2 (6 bases). Germline-derived CDR1 and CDR2 are SGHRS and YFSETQ. V lost 0 bases and J 7 bases, leaving 17 bases between the germline ends. CDR3 length: 15 residues. The CDR3 region has the DNA TGCGCCAGCAGCTTGGAGGCGGGACCTACGGGGGAGCAGTACTTC. This gives the protein CASSLEAGPTGEQYF. The full variable domain, its missing parts supplied by reference TRBV5-1 and TRBJ2-7, is KAGVTQTPRYLIKTRGQQVTLSCSPISGHRSVSWYQQTPGQGLQFLFEYFSETQRNKGNFPGRFSGRQFSNSRSEMNVSTLELGDSALYLCASSLEAGPTGEQYFGPGTRLTVT.

The chain employs TRBV30 and TRBJ2-2, with 10 bases matching TRBD2. The germline gives CDR1 GTSNPN, CDR2 SVGIG (reference sequence). V lost 5 bases, J lost 2 bases, and 11 bases stayed unmatched. There are 17 residues in the CDR3. CDR3 bases: TGTGCCTGGGGGCTGAGGGGACTAGCGATCAACACCGGGGAGCTGTTTTTT. Its protein product is CAWGLRGLAINTGELFF.